This T cell receptor (beta chain) is from a study of shared clonotypes between healthy human individuals. Germline V gene sequence: CDR1 MNHNS, CDR2 SASEGT. CDR3 length: 12 residues. Unmatched junction bases numbered 6, after V lost 11 bases and J lost 3 bases. Genomic DNA (from each subset) was split evenly across several immunoSEQ plates. The data were produced by immunoSEQ multiplex PCR, yet TCRdb's version contains in-frame clones alone and is incomplete. This table has approximately 1.9 million clones, 80% to 95% appearing once. Terminally differentiated effector memory CD45RA+ cells were left out of the naive CD8 fraction, which was CD45RO-negative and positively selected for CCR7.

Sequencing input: naive CD8+ T cells from PBMCs. The chain is built from TRBV6-1 and TRBJ2-7; 8 bases fit TRBD1. The sequence came from a man younger than 35 in good health. Some clones in this sample may be carry-over from other donors' samples. The CDR3 reads CAADRGDYEQYF. CDR3 nucleotide sequence: TGTGCCGCTGACAGGGGCGACTACGAGCAGTACTTC.